Listed below are T cell receptor beta chains from one sample, sequenced in a study of follicular helper T cells after annual influenza vaccination. The table came from immunoSEQ multiplex PCR; TCRdb's copy has only in-frame clones and leaves some out. The table has several thousand clones, 83% seen once. The sample was CXCR5+ CD38- circulating T follicular helper cells from blood, taken 7 days after influenza vaccination. These receptors all stem from an adult who received the influenza vaccine. CDR3s include the opening cysteine and the closing phenylalanine or tryptophan. D genes are given only for firm matches. Some rows have no size entry. The others give once, few or many, or a class for an expanded clone.

TRBV5-5	-	TRBJ2-7	-	CASSLGPGFYEQYF	TGTGCCAGCAGCTTGGGGCCGGGATTCTACGAGCAGTACTTC
TRBV4-1	-	TRBJ2-3	-	CASSQAEGSSTDTQYF	TGCGCCAGCAGCCAAGCAGAAGGGTCTAGCACAGATACGCAGTATTTT
TRBV11-2	-	TRBJ1-2	TRBD1	CASRSAKGQGGIYTF	TGTGCCAGCCGTTCAGCTAAAGGACAGGGGGGAATCTACACCTTC
TRBV6-6	-	TRBJ1-2	TRBD1	CASSYGTGAQGYTF	TGTGCCAGCAGTTACGGGACAGGGGCTCAAGGCTACACCTTC
TRBV15	once	TRBJ1-1	-	CATSRQDSGGTEAFF	TGTGCCACCAGCAGACAGGACAGCGGGGGCACTGAAGCTTTCTTT
TRBV7-2	-	TRBJ2-3	TRBD2	CASSSGQSGAAQYF	TGTGCCAGCAGCTCTGGTCAAAGCGGGGCCGCGCAGTATTTT
TRBV2	once	TRBJ2-3	TRBD2	CASSGRGGSPMQNTDTQYF	TGTGCCAGCAGTGGTCGGGGGGGCAGTCCGATGCAAAACACAGATACGCAGTATTTT
TRBV5-1	few	TRBJ1-5	-	CASSLGGASNQPQHF	TGCGCCAGCAGCTTGGGTGGGGCTAGCAATCAGCCCCAGCATTTT
TRBV18	few	TRBJ1-2	-	CASSAYREGGYTF	TGTGCCAGCTCAGCGTACAGGGAGGGTGGCTACACCTTC
TRBV27	-	TRBJ2-5	TRBD2	CASSLSNSLAGAQETQYF	TGTGCCAGCAGTTTATCGAACTCACTAGCGGGGGCACAAGAGACCCAGTACTTC
TRBV7-9	once	TRBJ1-4	-	CASSLLASTNEKLFF	TGTGCCAGCAGCTTACTGGCGTCAACTAATGAAAAACTGTTTTTT
TRBV2	-	TRBJ1-5	TRBD1	CASNRYRGSNQPQHF	TGTGCCAGCAACCGATACAGGGGAAGCAATCAGCCCCAGCATTTT
TRBV6-1	-	TRBJ2-2	TRBD1	CASSERGTENTGELFF	TGTGCCAGCAGTGAACGAGGGACAGAGAACACCGGGGAGCTGTTTTTT
TRBV30	-	TRBJ2-7	-	CAWSGRVRNEQYF	TGTGCCTGGAGTGGCAGGGTTCGGAACGAGCAGTACTTC